The source of this T cell receptor (beta chain) is a study of CD8+ T cells in alopecia areata. Study-wide findings and caveats: Normal skin's resident alphabeta T cells are sequenced alongside lesional scalp T cells. Tofacitinib yielded significantly lower scalp clonality and fewer expanded CD8+ clones among the top 100. Compared with normal scalp, lesional scalp had higher clonality and more expanded CD8+ clones. Any link of baseline CD8+ expansion to response, resting on one nonresponder, remains uncertain.

The authors extracted RNA and reverse transcribed it into cDNA as the sequencing template. The repertoire was sequenced with immunoSEQ multiplex PCR; TCRdb's copy has only in-frame clones and lacks some. The table lists 200,000 or so clones, 58% of them singletons. Concerning this clone: Its antigen is still unknown.

Treatment in this sample: oral pan-JAK inhibitor, 5-10 mg twice daily. Trimming cost V 0 bases and J 2 bases, with 11 bases left between them. This CDR3 contains 15 residues. Germline CDR1 reads SGHNT; CDR2 reads YYREEE (reference sequence). The sequence was obtained from a human donor with alopecia areata. This sequence joins TRBV5-4 and TRBJ2-5; unclear D gene. The sample was CD4+ T cells sorted from blood, taken at week 24, from a patient treated with tofacitinib. The CDR3 reads CASSLVTPGQETQYF. The CDR3 nucleotides are TGTGCCAGCAGCTTGGTCACCCCCGGGCAAGAGACCCAGTACTTC.